The present T cell receptor beta chain was sequenced within a study of chemoradiotherapy in HPV16-positive cancers. Study-wide results and limits: During treatment, candidate HPV-specific clones and E7-related motifs expanded in tumor.

TCRdb keeps only in-frame clones here, not all; method: immunoSEQ multiplex PCR. The sample has roughly 170 clones, around 80% seen once. This CDR3 has 11 residues. Trimming left V 2 bases short and J 9 bases short, with 7 bases between. Looked up from germline, CDR1 is SEHNR and CDR2 is FQNEAQ (reference sequence). In the case of this clone: Its antigen is undetermined.

Material: tumor tissue, obtained from a patient who underwent chemoradiotherapy. The V and J genes are TRBV7-9 and TRBJ2-5; D is possibly TRBD2 (6 bases). The TCR originated in a human donor with HPV-associated anogenital cancer. CDR3: CASSLTGAQYF. The CDR3 DNA sequence: TGTGCCAGCAGCTTAACGGGAGCCCAGTACTTC.